This record looks at one TCR beta chain sequence and its context. Assay used: immunoSEQ multiplex PCR; TCRdb lists only in-frame clones, some missing. The sample has about 13,000 clones, less than 85% seen once. These data originate in a study of sequential checkpoint blockade in melanoma. Study information: Randomization was 1:1 between first-line nivolumab→ipilimumab and ipilimumab→nivolumab.

Germline CDR1 reads MNHEY; CDR2 reads SMNVEV (reference sequence). V was clipped by 6 bases and J by 7 bases; unmatched bases: 9. This CDR3 has 13 amino acids. Regarding treatment: randomized to nivolumab then ipilimumab (arm A) or the reverse (arm B). V is TRBV27 and J is TRBJ2-7; 7 nucleotides line up with TRBD1. This clonotype was obtained from a human patient with melanoma. Some clones in this sample may be carry-over from other donors' samples. Material: CD8+ T cells sorted from blood (inferred from file names), obtained from a patient given nivolumab and ipilimumab in sequence. CDR3 DNA: TGTGCCAGCAGGGACAGGCCCGTCTCGGAGCAGTACTTC. It yields the protein CASRDRPVSEQYF.